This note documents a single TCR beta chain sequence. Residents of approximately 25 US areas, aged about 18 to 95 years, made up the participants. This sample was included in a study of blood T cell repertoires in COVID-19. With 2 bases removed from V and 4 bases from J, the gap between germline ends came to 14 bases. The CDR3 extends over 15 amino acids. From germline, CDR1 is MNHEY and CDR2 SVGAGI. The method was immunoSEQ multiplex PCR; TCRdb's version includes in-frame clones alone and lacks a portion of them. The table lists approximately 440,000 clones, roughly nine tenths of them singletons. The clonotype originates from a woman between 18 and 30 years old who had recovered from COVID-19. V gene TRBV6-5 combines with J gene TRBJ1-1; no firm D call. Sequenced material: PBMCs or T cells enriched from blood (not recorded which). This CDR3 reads CASSYRGFRSTEAFF. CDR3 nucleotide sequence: TGTGCCAGCAGTTACCGTGGATTTCGGAGCACTGAAGCTTTCTTT.